The text below deals with one T cell receptor beta chain. The antigen remains undetermined. Vbeta (60) and Jbeta (13) primers were used in the PCR. Libraries were prepared by immunoSEQ multiplex PCR; TCRdb keeps only in-frame clonotypes and omits some of them. The sample carries around 40,000 clones, around 72% recorded once. This sample was taken from a study of cytomegalovirus exposure and HLA in healthy donors. This CDR3 spans 14 amino acids. V gave up 6 bases and J gave up 5 bases; unmatched junction bases: 9. Germline lookup yields CDR1 SQVTM and CDR2 ANQGSEA. General study points: Most subjects' HLA-A and HLA-B alleles were reportedly predicted from TCR beta sequences. Analysis was performed later, and it showed HLA-associated TCR beta chains to be more clonally expanded than equally common others.

This TCR came from a woman between 25 and 40 years old in good health and CMV-seronegative. The sample was PBMCs. The chain couples TRBV29-1 to TRBJ1-1; 10 bases match TRBD1. The CDR3 DNA is TGCAGCGTCGTCGGGACAGGGGTGGGGACTGAAGCTTTCTTT. Protein product: CSVVGTGVGTEAFF. Full variable domain (missing parts from reference TRBV29-1 and TRBJ1-1): SAVISQKPSRDICQRGTSLTIQCQVDSQVTMMFWYRQQPGQSLTLIATANQGSEATYESGFVIDKFPISRPNLTFSTLTVSNMSPEDSSIYLCSVVGTGVGTEAFFGQGTRLTVV.